The source of this T cell receptor (beta chain) is a study of cytomegalovirus exposure and HLA in healthy donors. A multiplex PCR was run with 60 Vbeta primers and 13 Jbeta primers. Clones were read by immunoSEQ multiplex PCR, and TCRdb kept only the in-frame ones, dropping some. The table lists around 150,000 clones, 65% to 85% of them singletons. This CDR3 spans 17 amino acids. Germline assignment: CDR1 LNHDA and CDR2 SQIVND (reference sequence). V shed 4 bases and J shed 3 bases, with 19 bases lying between them. In this sample, this clone turned up a few times. This TCR was recovered from a woman between 35 and 50 years old in good health and CMV-seropositive. The chain recombines TRBV19 with TRBJ1-5; D is ambiguous. Sequencing was carried out using PBMCs. CDR3 sequence (DNA): TGTGCCAGTAGTAGCCCGAGGCCGGGATCATCCAATCAGCCCCAGCATTTT. This codes for CASSSPRPGSSNQPQHF.